The subject of this entry is one T cell receptor beta chain. Its antigen is not identified. The data originate from a study of response to subunit inactivated influenza vaccine. Study-wide results and caveats: Few new T cells, the authors suggested, are recruited by each seasonal influenza vaccination.

Germline V gene data show CDR1 as SGHTA and CDR2 as FQGTGA. This CDR3 has 15 residues. V lost 4 bases, J lost 4 bases, and 14 bases lay in between. Using its own MiXCR run on the RT-PCR reads, TCRdb lists one record per CDR3 protein. The sample includes 550,000 to 800,000 distinct CDR3 sequences, about 15% of them seen just once. The chain carries TRBV7-3 and TRBJ2-1; tentatively, D is TRBD2 (6 bases). The clonotype was recovered from a man aged 50 or older who received an inactivated influenza vaccine. Sequenced material: PBMCs from blood, taken 11 to 12 days after vaccination. The CDR3 loop is CASSSDPGGYNEQFF. The DNA of the CDR3 is TGTGCCAGCAGCTCAGATCCAGGAGGGTACAATGAGCAGTTCTTC.